This T cell receptor (beta chain) was identified during a study of control samples from healthy donors and cancer patients. Using immunoSEQ multiplex PCR, the repertoire was profiled, and TCRdb retains in-frame clones only, with some absent. The sample yields roughly 100,000 clones, around nine tenths seen once. The junction had 7 bases not matched to a gene; V was cut back by 5 bases and J by 7 bases. There are 13 residues in the CDR3. Germline loops: CDR1 SEHNR, CDR2 FQNEAQ (reference sequence). This TCR came from a human donor in good health. The donor label of this sample is uncertain. What was sequenced was blood. The V call is TRBV7-9, the J call TRBJ1-1, with TRBD1 matching 7 bases. The CDR3 nucleotides read TGTGCCAGCAGCCCCGGCCGGGACAGTGAAGCTTTCTTT. Translating it yields CASSPGRDSEAFF. Full variable domain (missing parts from reference TRBV7-9 and TRBJ1-1): DTGVSQNPRHKITKRGQNVTFRCDPISEHNRLYWYRQTLGQGPEFLTYFQNEAQLEKSRLLSDRFSAERPKGSFSTLEIQRTEQGDSAMYLCASSPGRDSEAFFGQGTRLTVV.